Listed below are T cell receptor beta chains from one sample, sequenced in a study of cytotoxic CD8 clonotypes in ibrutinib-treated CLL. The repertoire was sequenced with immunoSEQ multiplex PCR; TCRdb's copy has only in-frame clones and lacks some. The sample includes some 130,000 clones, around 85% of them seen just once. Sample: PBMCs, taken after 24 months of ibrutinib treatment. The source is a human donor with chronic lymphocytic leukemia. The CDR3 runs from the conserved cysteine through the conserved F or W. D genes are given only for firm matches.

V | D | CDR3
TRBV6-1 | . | CASSFSSGFTEAFF
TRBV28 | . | CASSLKPLPSNEQFF
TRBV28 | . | CASRTRGGYGYTF
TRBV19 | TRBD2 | CASSTHAGTSGKNEQFF
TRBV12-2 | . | CASRLPDRETNEKLFF
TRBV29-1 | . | CSVEGWLGALSDTQYF
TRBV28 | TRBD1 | CASSSYRRQGGTNYGYTF
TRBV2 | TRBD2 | CASSDRSGLFNTGELFF
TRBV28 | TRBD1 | CASSRDSSGNTIYF
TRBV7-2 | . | CASSLTQGNTEAFF
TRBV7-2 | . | CASSFRGTDTQYF
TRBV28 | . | CASSFVRASYGYTF
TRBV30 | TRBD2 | CAWLAGGPGELFF
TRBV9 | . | CASSVGFGANVLTF
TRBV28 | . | CASSLSGTSGDTQYF
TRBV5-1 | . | CASSLGTVSGNTIYF
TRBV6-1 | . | CASSEDDPRQTDEKLFF
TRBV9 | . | CASSVAPGPYEQYF
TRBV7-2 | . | CASSSKRHEKLFF